Below are 9 T cell receptor beta chains sequenced from a single sample in a study of blood T cell repertoires in COVID-19. Assay: immunoSEQ multiplex PCR; the TCRdb copy retains only in-frame clones and omits some. The table has 60,000 or so clones, under 85% seen once. What was sequenced was peripheral blood. The source is a woman aged 80 or over with acute or convalescent COVID-19.

This clone was recorded only once. The J gene is TRBJ2-1, the V gene TRBV5-1; TRBD2 matches at 11 bases. The V gene's germline CDR1 is SGHRS and CDR2 YFSETQ. Germline trimming cut 4 bases from V and 7 bases from J; bases unmatched to any gene: 7. The CDR3 spans 15 residues. This CDR3 is CASSTTSGSRNEQFF. The CDR3 DNA is TGCGCCAGCAGCACAACTAGCGGGAGTCGAAATGAGCAGTTCTTC.

The J gene is TRBJ1-2, the V gene TRBV4-3; D is possibly TRBD1 (6 bases). Germline V CDR1 and CDR2: LGHNA, YSLEER. The V gene lost 3 bases and the J gene lost 4 bases, with 18 bases spanning the gap. The CDR3 length is 16 residues. This CDR3 reads CASSQETQGFAYGYTF. The CDR3 coding sequence is TGCGCCAGCAGCCAGGAGACACAGGGATTCGCCTATGGCTACACCTTC.

This clone showed up just once. This chain joins TRBV3-1 (or the pseudogene TRBV3-2) and TRBJ2-4, with 7 bases identical to TRBD2. Germline-derived CDR1 and CDR2 are LGHDT and YNNKEL (reference sequence). The V segment lost 6 bases and the J segment 3 bases; nucleotides outside the gene matches: 2. This CDR3 comprises 13 residues. The DNA of the CDR3 is TGTGCCAGCAGGGGGGACTACAAAAACATTCAGTACTTC. It is translated as CASRGDYKNIQYF.

The rearrangement links TRBV6-5 to TRBJ2-2, with 8 bases matching TRBD2. V shed 7 bases, J shed 7 bases, and the junction held 11 bases outside the gene matches. CDR3 size: 15 residues. Germline values: CDR1 MNHEY, CDR2 SVGAGI. The CDR3 nucleotides are TGTGCCAGCACCCCCGGGAGGGGCCGGGGCGGGGAGCTGTTTTTT. Its protein is CASTPGRGRGGELFF.

V and J are TRBV25-1 and TRBJ2-7, with D perhaps matching TRBD2 (7 bases). The CDR3 runs 17 residues. CDR1 MGHDK and CDR2 SYGVNS come from the germline V gene. The germline V and J ends were trimmed by 4 bases and 3 bases, with 22 bases remaining between them. The CDR3 reads CASSGFIVERGHYEQYF. In DNA form, the CDR3 reads TGTGCCAGCAGTGGGTTCATCGTGGAGCGGGGACACTACGAGCAGTACTTC.

The chain recombines TRBV6-4 with TRBJ2-3; 7 nucleotides align to TRBD1. Germline loops: CDR1 MRHNA, CDR2 SNTAGT. The CDR3 has 15 amino acids. The ends lost 5 bases at V and 4 bases at J; junction bases unmatched: 9. The CDR3 region has the DNA TGTGCCAGCAGTCCGACAGGGCGTAACGCAGATACGCAGTATTTT. As protein: CASSPTGRNADTQYF.

CDR3 region: CASSGPGFYEQYF. In DNA form, the CDR3 reads TGTGCCAGTAGTGGCCCGGGTTTCTACGAGCAGTACTTC. V usage is TRBV19 and J usage is TRBJ2-7; D ambiguous. V lost 5 bases and J 3 bases, leaving 11 bases between the germline ends. Germline CDR1 is LNHDA and CDR2 is SQIVND (reference sequence). The CDR3 length is 13 residues.

V and J are TRBV18 and TRBJ1-1; D remains unclear. The CDR3 spans 17 residues. Germline lookup yields CDR1 KGHSH and CDR2 LQKENI. Trimming took off 3 bases at V and 0 bases at J, with 17 bases between the two ends. The CDR3 region is CASSPQISGYMNTEAFF. For the CDR3, the DNA is TGTGCCAGCTCACCTCAAATTTCAGGTTACATGAACACTGAAGCTTTCTTT.

The rearrangement uses TRBV5-4 and TRBJ1-5; possibly TRBD1 for D (6 bases). Trimming removed 5 bases at V and 3 bases at J, with 12 bases between. This CDR3 has 14 residues. Germline values: CDR1 SGHNT, CDR2 YYREEE (reference sequence). CDR3 residues: CASSWAGDNQPQHF. The CDR3 DNA reads TGTGCCAGCAGTTGGGCAGGGGACAATCAGCCCCAGCATTTT.